This T cell receptor beta chain was retrieved from a study of vaccination effects on CD4 cells after COVID-19. Study-wide points: Cross-reactivity with common cold coronaviruses was shown by only 1 of 255 vaccine-induced clones in healthy vaccinees. Substantial clonal contraction characterized both infection- and vaccine-induced clones late after vaccination.

Viral peptide pools were used in the ViraFEST assay to expand antigen-specific CD4+ T cells, and sequencing came afterward. On roughly day 10 of culture, CD4+ T cells were separated out. Previously uninfected by SARS-CoV-2, the vaccine recipients also showed negative nucleocapsid antibodies. The CDR3 has 15 amino acids. CDR1 is SGHRS and CDR2 is YFSETQ in the germline V gene. The V end was cut by 4 bases, the J end by 1 base, with 12 bases between. Assay: immunoSEQ multiplex PCR; the TCRdb copy retains only in-frame clones and omits some. Among under 85,000 clones, around 74% were seen once, and the ten largest hold around 1.5%. About this clone: The target antigen is unknown.

The TCR was taken from a human donor who received a COVID-19 vaccine. The chain recombines TRBV5-1 with TRBJ2-1; D might be TRBD2 (5 bases). This specimen was CD4+ T cells from PBMCs cultured with HCoV-229E spike peptides, taken before COVID-19 vaccination. CDR3 residues: CASSPSGESYNEQFF. In DNA, the CDR3 is TGCGCCAGCAGCCCCTCCGGGGAGTCCTACAATGAGCAGTTCTTC. Full variable domain (outside the CDR3, taken from reference TRBV5-1 and TRBJ2-1): KAGVTQTPRYLIKTRGQQVTLSCSPISGHRSVSWYQQTPGQGLQFLFEYFSETQRNKGNFPGRFSGRQFSNSRSEMNVSTLELGDSALYLCASSPSGESYNEQFFGPGTRLTVL.